These 30 T cell receptor beta chains were sequenced from one sample in a study of cytomegalovirus exposure and HLA in healthy donors. Clones were sequenced by immunoSEQ multiplex PCR, and TCRdb holds only the in-frame ones, with some missing. The sample shows some 290,000 clones, approximately 86% of them seen only once. Material for sequencing was PBMCs. These receptors were taken from a man under 40 in good health and CMV-seronegative.

The genes are TRBV5-4 and TRBJ2-5, with TRBD1 matching over 8 bases. The CDR3 has 13 residues. The germline V gene has CDR1 SGHNT and CDR2 YYREEE (reference sequence). With V trimmed by 1 base and J by 4 bases, 0 bases remained unmatched. CDR3 loop: CASSLTGGETQYF. CDR3 nucleotide sequence: TGTGCCAGCAGCTTGACAGGGGGAGAGACCCAGTACTTC.

The chain's CDR3 is CASSQWTSIEQFF. CDR3 nucleotides: TGCGCCAGCAGCCAATGGACTAGCATTGAGCAGTTCTTC. The V and J genes are TRBV4-1 and TRBJ2-1; TRBD2 aligns across 8 bases. The germline V gene encodes CDR1 MGHRA and CDR2 YSYEKL. CDR3 length: 13 residues. The V and J ends lost 2 bases and 9 bases, in that order; junction bases with no gene match: 3.

The table lists this clone with a count of one. The chain employs TRBV7-6 and TRBJ1-1, with D possibly TRBD1 on 5 matching bases. V was cut by 1 base and J by 5 bases, with 14 bases left in between. The CDR3 extends over 15 amino acids. The germline V gene encodes CDR1 SGHVS and CDR2 FNYEAQ. The CDR3 region has the DNA TGTGCCAGCAGCTTAGATACCGGGACTTCAACTGAAGCTTTCTTT. Translating gives CASSLDTGTSTEAFF.

The chain joins TRBV7-2 to TRBJ2-5, with D hard to call. This CDR3 has 13 residues. CDR1 SGHTA and CDR2 FQGNSA come from the germline V gene. Trimming took 5 bases from V and 7 from J, leaving 14 bases between them. The CDR3 loop reads CASSPPGSGTQYF. In nucleotides, the CDR3 is TGTGCCAGCAGCCCCCCCGGTAGTGGGACCCAGTACTTC.

The rearrangement links TRBV2 to TRBJ2-5, with TRBD1 matching 8 bases. Germline V gives CDR1 SNHLY, CDR2 FYNNEI. CDR3 length equals 16 residues. J was trimmed by 0 bases and V by 6 bases; bases with no gene match: 9. The CDR3 region has the DNA TGTGCCAGCAGGATAAGACAGGGGTTGTACCAAGAGACCCAGTACTTC. It translates to CASRIRQGLYQETQYF.

The rearrangement uses TRBV7-9 and TRBJ2-1, with D perhaps matching TRBD2 (6 bases). Germline values: CDR1 SEHNR, CDR2 FQNEAQ (reference sequence). This CDR3 region has 13 residues. The V and J ends lost 7 bases and 5 bases respectively, with 12 bases between them. CDR3 DNA sequence: TGTGCCAGCATCGATAGGGAGGACAATGAGCAGTTCTTC. Protein product: CASIDREDNEQFF.

This chain connects TRBV5-4 to TRBJ2-1; D is uncertain. Germline CDR1 SGHNT, CDR2 YYREEE (reference sequence). V was cut by 2 bases and J by 4 bases, with 10 bases left in between. The CDR3 covers 14 residues. CDR3 protein: CASSFEQLYNEQFF. The CDR3 bases are TGTGCCAGCAGCTTCGAACAGCTTTACAATGAGCAGTTCTTC.

The chain carries TRBV6-1 and TRBJ1-6; tentatively, D is TRBD1 (5 bases). Trimming removed 3 bases from V and 8 bases from J, with 20 bases in between. The V gene's germline CDR1 is MNHNS and CDR2 SASEGT. The length of the CDR3 is 17 residues. In DNA, the CDR3 is TGTGCCAGCAGTGAGCTATTGGACTGGGGGGGGGATTCACCCCTCCACTTT. This encodes CASSELLDWGGDSPLHF.

In nucleotides, the CDR3 is TGTGCCAGCAGCCGACAGGGTGGGTTAGGAACAGATACGCAGTATTTT. It yields the protein CASSRQGGLGTDTQYF. The chain links TRBV7-2 to TRBJ2-3; 7 bases line up with TRBD1. Germline V gene sequence: CDR1 SGHTA, CDR2 FQGNSA. V was clipped by 5 bases and J by 3 bases; unmatched bases: 11. The CDR3 is 16 residues long.

The chain has TRBV5-6 and TRBJ2-3; 9 bases line up with TRBD2. The CDR3 covers 17 residues. V lost 6 bases, J lost 7 bases, and 18 bases stayed unmatched. Germline V gene data show CDR1 as SGHDT and CDR2 as YYEEEE. CDR3 amino acids: CASTTQGWRGGLYTQYF. The CDR3 DNA is TGTGCCAGCACCACCCAGGGGTGGCGGGGGGGCCTGTATACGCAGTATTTT.

The chain couples TRBV27 to TRBJ1-2; D is ambiguous. Looked up from germline, CDR1 is MNHEY and CDR2 is SMNVEV (reference sequence). Trimming stripped 0 bases from V and 5 bases from J, with 7 bases between. This CDR3 contains 13 residues. The CDR3 sequence: CASSLSLTYGYTF. For the CDR3, the DNA is TGTGCCAGCAGTTTATCGCTGACTTATGGCTACACCTTC.

The V call is TRBV2, the J call TRBJ1-1; TRBD1 is a possible D gene (6 bases). CDR1 is SNHLY and CDR2 is FYNNEI in the germline V gene. This CDR3 is 14 amino acids long. V dropped 8 bases and J dropped 1 base, with 14 bases sitting between them. Here the CDR3 reads CASSRGGENTEAFF. CDR3 sequence (DNA): TGTGCCAGCTCCCGGGGGGGCGAGAACACTGAAGCTTTCTTT.

The chain uses TRBV6-5 and TRBJ1-5; weak D call: TRBD1 (6 bases). Trimming cost V 2 bases and J 6 bases, with 11 bases left between them. Germline CDR1 MNHEY, CDR2 SVGAGI. The CDR3 is 14 residues long. The CDR3 nucleotides read TGTGCCAGCAGTTACCGAAGGGGGGGTCAGCCCCAGCATTTT. Protein: CASSYRRGGQPQHF.

V gene TRBV19 combines with J gene TRBJ1-2; maybe TRBD1 (5 bases). With 4 bases removed from V and 0 bases from J, the gap between germline ends came to 15 bases. The CDR3 runs 16 residues. In germline, CDR1 is LNHDA, CDR2 SQIVND (reference sequence). The CDR3, as DNA: TGTGCCAGTAGTACCCCGACAGCCCACACTAACTATGGCTACACCTTC. This sequence encodes CASSTPTAHTNYGYTF.

The CDR3 loop reads CASSQVTANTGELFF. Written as DNA, the CDR3 is TGCGCCAGCAGCCAAGTGACTGCAAACACCGGGGAGCTGTTTTTT. This chain connects TRBV4-1 to TRBJ2-2; no clear D. The V gene's germline CDR1 is MGHRA and CDR2 YSYEKL. The V end was cut by 1 base, the J end by 2 bases, with 8 bases between. The CDR3 is 15 residues long.

The CDR3 reads CAISGETGGTEAFF. CDR3 sequence (DNA): TGTGCCATCAGTGGTGAGACAGGGGGCACTGAAGCTTTCTTT. The V gene is TRBV10-3, the J gene TRBJ1-1; 9 bases line up with TRBD1. CDR3 length: 14 amino acids. CDR1 and CDR2 from the germline V gene are ENHRY and SYGVKD. Trimming at V came to 4 bases and at J to 4 bases, leaving 4 bases not matched to a gene.

This chain joins TRBV6-1 and TRBJ1-2; 9 positions match TRBD1. Losses at the gene ends were 6 bases for V and 5 bases for J; bases not matched to a gene: 7. CDR1 MNHNS and CDR2 SASEGT come from the germline V gene. The CDR3 sequence is 14 residues long. The CDR3 nucleotides are TGTGCCAGCAGCCAGGACAGGGGCCAATATGGCTACACCTTC. This translates into CASSQDRGQYGYTF.

The chain joins TRBV19 to TRBJ2-7, with 9 positions matching TRBD1. This CDR3 has 16 residues. Trimming at V came to 6 bases and at J to 1 base, leaving 10 bases not matched to a gene. Germline lookup yields CDR1 LNHDA and CDR2 SQIVND (reference sequence). The CDR3 is CASSRTTGGSSYEQYF. CDR3 in DNA: TGTGCCAGTAGCCGAACCACAGGGGGCTCGTCCTACGAGCAGTACTTC. Supplemented by reference TRBV19 and TRBJ2-7, the full variable domain reads DGGITQSPKYLFRKEGQNVTLSCEQNLNHDAMYWYRQDPGQGLRLIYYSQIVNDFQKGDIAEGYSVSREKKESFPLTVTSAQKNPTAFYLCASSRTTGGSSYEQYFGPGTRLTVT.

DNA of the CDR3: TGCGCCAGCAGCCGGCTGGGCCTAAGCTCCTACAATGAGCAGTTCTTC. Protein product: CASSRLGLSSYNEQFF. V and J are TRBV5-1 and TRBJ2-1; D is uncertain. CDR3 length equals 16 residues. Germline assignment: CDR1 SGHRS and CDR2 YFSETQ. V lost 4 bases to trimming and J lost 0 bases, with 14 bases between them.

This chain links TRBV5-1 with TRBJ2-1; weak D call: TRBD1 (6 bases). Germline V lookup: CDR1 SGHRS, CDR2 YFSETQ. V was pared by 5 bases and J by 6 bases, with 21 bases between. This CDR3 has 16 residues. This chain's CDR3 is CASSRNRVVMSNEQFF. The CDR3 DNA follows: TGCGCCAGCAGTCGGAACAGGGTTGTCATGTCCAATGAGCAGTTCTTC.

This chain connects TRBV29-1 to TRBJ2-7, with D maybe TRBD1 (6 bases). V dropped 7 bases and J dropped 4 bases, with 11 bases sitting between them. Germline CDR1 reads SQVTM; CDR2 reads ANQGSEA. The CDR3 runs 11 residues. In DNA form, the CDR3 reads TGCAGCGCGGGACACCCATACGAGCAGTACTTC. Its translation: CSAGHPYEQYF.

This clone was counted a few times. This sequence joins TRBV10-3 and TRBJ2-7; 8 bases fit TRBD1. Trimming cost V 6 bases and J 2 bases; bases outside gene matches: 0. CDR3 size: 12 residues. Looked up from germline, CDR1 is ENHRY and CDR2 is SYGVKD. The CDR3 DNA reads as TGTGCCATCAGACAGGGGGCCTACGAGCAGTACTTC. This codes for CAIRQGAYEQYF.

The V gene is TRBV4-3, the J gene TRBJ2-6; D ambiguous. Per the germline V gene, CDR1 is LGHNA and CDR2 is YSLEER. V lost 3 bases to trimming and J lost 4 bases, with 7 bases between them. The CDR3 has 14 amino acids. CDR3 sequence (DNA): TGCGCCAGCAGCCATGACGGGGGGGCCAACGTCCTGACTTTC. Translating gives CASSHDGGANVLTF.

The J gene is TRBJ1-5, the V gene TRBV6-5; TRBD1 aligns across 8 bases. CDR1 MNHEY and CDR2 SVGAGI come from the germline V gene. The trim removed 6 bases at V and 5 bases at J, leaving 6 bases unmatched. The CDR3 sequence is 14 residues long. The CDR3 DNA reads as TGTGCCAGCAGAAGACAGGGGCCGGATCAGCCCCAGCATTTT. Its translation: CASRRQGPDQPQHF.

V and J are TRBV2 and TRBJ1-1; the D gene is possibly TRBD1 (6 bases). V dropped 6 bases and J dropped 3 bases, with 17 bases sitting between them. The germline CDR1 and CDR2 sequences are SNHLY and FYNNEI. This CDR3 contains 15 residues. CDR3: CASRLTGFGDTEAFF. The CDR3 DNA is TGTGCCAGCAGACTTACAGGGTTTGGGGACACTGAAGCTTTCTTT. The full variable domain, completed using reference TRBV2 and TRBJ1-1, is EPEVTQTPSHQVTQMGQEVILRCVPISNHLYFYWYRQILGQKVEFLVSFYNNEISEKSEIFDDQFSVERPDGSNFTLKIRSTKLEDSAMYFCASRLTGFGDTEAFFGQGTRLTVV.

The rearrangement joins TRBV6-6 to TRBJ2-1; 8 bases agree with TRBD2. Germline CDR1 is MNHNY and CDR2 is SVGAGI (reference sequence). Trimming took 5 bases from V and 3 from J; bases not matched to a gene: 9. The CDR3 loop spans 16 amino acids. DNA of the CDR3: TGTGCCAGCAGTGTAGTCGCGGGGGGTGGCTACAATGAGCAGTTCTTC. Its translation is CASSVVAGGGYNEQFF.

The rearrangement uses TRBV7-2 and TRBJ1-2, with D possibly being TRBD1 (5 bases). The length of the CDR3 is 14 residues. V was trimmed by 1 base and J by 8 bases, leaving 14 bases between them. In germline, CDR1 is SGHTA, CDR2 FQGNSA. In DNA form, the CDR3 reads TGTGCCAGCAGCTTAGGAGGCGGCGGGGACGGCTACACCTTC. Encoded protein: CASSLGGGGDGYTF.

The chain employs TRBV5-1 and TRBJ1-1; a weak D match, TRBD1 (6 bases). The germline CDR1 and CDR2 sequences are SGHRS and YFSETQ. The CDR3 has 18 residues. Trimming removed 0 bases at V and 4 bases at J, with 22 bases between. This chain's CDR3 is CASSLGDRDTGQGTEAFF. The CDR3 nucleotides are TGCGCCAGCAGCTTGGGGGACCGGGACACAGGGCAGGGCACTGAAGCTTTCTTT.

The V gene is TRBV30, the J gene TRBJ2-5; 10 nucleotides agree with TRBD2. The V and J ends lost 4 bases and 1 base, in that order; junction bases with no gene match: 6. The CDR3 spans 15 residues. CDR1 and CDR2 (germline): GTSNPN, SVGIG (reference sequence). The CDR3 DNA reads as TGTGCCTGGACTAGCGGGGGCCCGGGCCAAGAGACCCAGTACTTC. As protein: CAWTSGGPGQETQYF.

The genes are TRBV18 and TRBJ1-6; 11 bases align to TRBD1. V trimming: 5 bases; J trimming: 7 bases; junction bases outside the gene matches: 7. The germline V gene encodes CDR1 KGHSH and CDR2 LQKENI. This CDR3 spans 16 amino acids. The CDR3 protein is CASSKDRGLGNSPLHF. DNA of the CDR3: TGTGCCAGCTCAAAGGACAGGGGGCTAGGAAATTCACCCCTCCACTTT.